Listed below are T cell receptor beta chains from one sample, sequenced in a study of T-cell reconstitution after alpha-beta-depleted transplantation in children. TCRdb used MiXCR to reprocess the PCR reads, holding one entry per CDR3 protein. The sample carries about 300,000 distinct CDR3 sequences, over 7% recorded once. Sequencing was performed on peripheral blood, taken 360 days after TCRalphabeta/CD19-depleted stem cell transplant. These receptor sequences come from a female patient aged 2-9 years who had a stem cell transplant for Fanconi anemia, so the T cells may come from the graft donor. CDR3s include the opening cysteine and the closing phenylalanine or tryptophan. Fields, in order: clone size, V gene, J gene, D gene, CDR3 protein, CDR3 DNA. The D gene is left open where the match is weak. Where a row states a size, it is once, few, many or the class of an expanded clone; other rows omit it.

>many|TRBV12-3/TRBV12-4|TRBJ1-1|TRBD1
CASSLTLGQGWTEAFF
TGTGCCAGCAGTTTAACCCTGGGACAGGGATGGACTGAAGCTTTCTTT
>many|TRBV5-1|TRBJ1-2|NA
CASSLDLIGGYTF
TGCGCCAGCAGCTTGGACCTCATTGGGGGCTACACCTTC
>many|TRBV12-3/TRBV12-4|TRBJ2-7|NA
CASSPRTDRPYEQYF
TGTGCCAGCAGTCCCCGGACCGACCGCCCCTACGAGCAGTACTTC
>few|TRBV6-1|TRBJ2-5|TRBD2
CASSEWPSGATQETQYF
TGTGCCAGCAGTGAATGGCCTAGCGGGGCCACACAAGAGACCCAGTACTTC
>many|TRBV12-3/TRBV12-4|TRBJ2-3|TRBD2
CASTRPTSGGTDTQYF
TGTGCCAGCACCCGTCCAACTAGCGGGGGCACAGATACGCAGTATTTT
>few|TRBV4-3|TRBJ1-2|NA
CASSQGRQERVTF
TGCGCCAGCAGCCAAGGCCGACAGGAGAGAGTCACCTTC
>NA|TRBV4-1|TRBJ1-4|NA
CASSPWIAVNEKLFF
TGCGCCAGCAGCCCGTGGATAGCGGTTAATGAAAAACTGTTTTTT
>many|TRBV7-9|TRBJ2-3|NA
CASSRPTTTDTQYF
TGTGCCAGCAGTCGGCCAACTACCACAGATACGCAGTATTTT
>many|TRBV10-3|TRBJ2-3|TRBD2
CAIRATSGTTDTQYF
TGTGCCATCAGGGCGACTAGCGGGACGACAGATACGCAGTATTTT
>few|TRBV20-1|TRBJ1-6|NA
CSARFRDRDSPLHF
TGCAGTGCTAGATTCAGGGATAGGGATTCACCCCTCCACTTT
>many|TRBV12-3/TRBV12-4|TRBJ2-7|TRBD2
CASSSGPGRSSYEQYF
TGTGCCAGCAGTTCCGGACCCGGGAGGAGCTCCTACGAGCAGTACTTC
>NA|TRBV6-4|TRBJ2-7|NA
CASRRMPARYEQYF
TGTGCCAGCAGGCGCATGCCGGCACGCTACGAGCAGTACTTC
>many|TRBV9|TRBJ2-3|TRBD1
CASSRWDSPTDTQYF
TGTGCCAGCAGCAGGTGGGACAGCCCAACAGATACGCAGTATTTT
>many|TRBV12-3/TRBV12-4|TRBJ1-6|NA
CASSLARSSYNSPLHF
TGTGCCAGCAGTTTAGCGCGCAGCTCCTATAATTCACCCCTCCACTTT
>many|TRBV5-6|TRBJ1-1|NA
CASSFGDTEAFF
TGTGCCAGCAGTTTTGGGGACACTGAAGCTTTCTTT
>many|TRBV29-1|TRBJ2-3|NA
CSVPSTDLDKMDTDTQYF
TGCAGCGTTCCTTCGACGGATTTAGATAAAATGGATACAGATACGCAGTATTTT
>many|TRBV7-9|TRBJ1-6|TRBD1
CASSSGTGGSPLHF
TGTGCCAGCAGCTCCGGGACAGGGGGTTCACCCCTCCACTTT
>many|TRBV5-6|TRBJ2-1|NA
CASSPTGIHEQFF
TGTGCCAGCAGCCCGACAGGAATCCATGAGCAGTTCTTC
>NA|TRBV3-1|TRBJ1-2|NA
CASSQVPTGQGNYGYTF
TGTGCCAGCAGCCAAGTCCCTACAGGGCAGGGAAACTATGGCTACACCTTC
>many|TRBV5-1|TRBJ1-1|NA
CASSSARLNTEAFF
TGCGCCAGCAGCTCCGCCCGGCTGAACACTGAAGCTTTCTTT
>few|TRBV7-3|TRBJ2-3|NA
CASSITGGTDTQYF
TGTGCCAGCAGCATCACGGGGGGCACAGATACGCAGTATTTT
>many|TRBV15|TRBJ2-1|NA
CATSRAHYEQFF
TGTGCCACCAGCAGGGCCCACTATGAGCAGTTCTTC
>many|TRBV7-6|TRBJ2-3|NA
CASSLGSLTDTQYF
TGTGCCAGCAGCTTAGGTTCCCTCACAGATACGCAGTATTTT
>few|TRBV11-2|TRBJ2-7|NA
CASSRPVGRGSYEQYF
TGTGCCAGCAGCCGCCCGGTGGGCAGGGGCTCCTACGAGCAGTACTTC
>many|TRBV6-1|TRBJ2-2|NA
CASSDGPYEPGELFF
TGTGCCAGCAGTGATGGGCCTTACGAACCCGGGGAGCTGTTTTTT
>few|TRBV11-2|TRBJ2-5|TRBD2
CASSFSGGKQETQYF
TGTGCCAGCAGCTTTAGCGGGGGCAAACAAGAGACCCAGTACTTC
>many|TRBV20-1|TRBJ2-2|NA
CSARGTGELFF
TGCAGTGCCCGGGGAACCGGGGAGCTGTTTTTT
>many|TRBV11-2|TRBJ1-1|NA
CASSSANTEAFF
TGTGCCAGCAGCTCGGCGAACACTGAAGCTTTCTTT
>few|TRBV11-2|TRBJ2-5|NA
CASSLGGSRGETQYF
TGTGCCAGCAGCTTAGGGGGGTCCCGGGGGGAGACCCAGTACTTC
>many|TRBV10-3|TRBJ2-3|NA
CAISEASDQDTQYF
TGTGCCATCAGTGAGGCTAGCGATCAAGATACGCAGTATTTT
>many|TRBV20-1|TRBJ2-1|TRBD1
CSARTGNPLNPYNEQFF
TGCAGTGCAAGGACAGGGAATCCCCTGAATCCCTACAATGAGCAGTTCTTC
>many|TRBV29-1|TRBJ2-6|NA
CSANTGANVLTF
TGCAGCGCTAACACTGGGGCCAACGTCCTGACTTTC
>few|TRBV7-9|TRBJ2-1|TRBD1
CASRWQGVYNEQFF
TGTGCCAGCAGGTGGCAGGGGGTCTACAATGAGCAGTTCTTC
>many|TRBV12-3/TRBV12-4|TRBJ1-6|TRBD1
CASSFRRQGGVGSPLHF
TGTGCCAGCAGTTTTCGGCGACAGGGGGGAGTAGGGTCACCCCTCCACTTT
>NA|TRBV20-1|TRBJ2-3|TRBD2
CSAAGRRPGTQYF
TGCAGTGCAGCGGGGCGCCGCCCGGGTACGCAGTATTTT
>many|TRBV28|TRBJ2-1|NA
CASSLWGAGRDNEQFF
TGTGCCAGCAGTTTATGGGGGGCAGGGAGAGACAATGAGCAGTTCTTC
>NA|TRBV7-9|TRBJ1-1|NA
CASSSLQQGEAFF
TGTGCCAGCAGCTCCCTCCAACAGGGTGAAGCTTTCTTT
>many|TRBV5-1|TRBJ2-3|NA
CASSLAAGFRGDTQYF
TGCGCCAGCAGCTTGGCCGCTGGGTTTCGGGGAGATACGCAGTATTTT
>NA|TRBV20-1|TRBJ2-7|TRBD2
CSARRLAGVFDSYEQYF
TGCAGTGCCCGTAGGCTAGCGGGAGTCTTTGACTCCTACGAGCAGTACTTC
>many|TRBV2|TRBJ1-1|NA
CASSARWNTEAFF
TGTGCCAGCAGTGCCAGGTGGAACACTGAAGCTTTCTTT
>NA|TRBV4-3|TRBJ1-2|NA
CASSQAPASGGYTF
TGCGCCAGCAGCCAAGCCCCAGCCTCGGGGGGCTACACCTTC
>few|TRBV7-2|TRBJ1-4|TRBD1
CASSAWTGNEKLFF
TGTGCCAGCAGCGCGTGGACAGGGAATGAAAAACTGTTTTTT
>few|TRBV7-2|TRBJ2-3|NA
CASSSLFTDTQYF
TGTGCCAGCAGCTCCTTATTCACAGATACGCAGTATTTT
>many|TRBV5-1|TRBJ2-1|TRBD2
CASSDDGTRYEQFF
TGCGCCAGCAGCGATGATGGGACTAGATATGAGCAGTTCTTC
>many|TRBV6-5|TRBJ2-5|NA
CASSYSGGQPQETQYF
TGTGCCAGCAGTTACTCGGGGGGACAGCCTCAAGAGACCCAGTACTTC
>many|TRBV4-2|TRBJ1-5|TRBD1
CASSRVQGAAQPQHF
TGTGCCAGCAGCCGCGTACAGGGGGCTGCTCAGCCCCAGCATTTT
>many|TRBV4-2|TRBJ2-5|TRBD2
CASSHVLPGLAGKETQYF
TGTGCCAGCAGCCACGTTCTTCCGGGACTAGCGGGAAAGGAGACCCAGTACTTC
>NA|TRBV6-7|TRBJ2-1|NA
CASSCGTDSYNEQFF
TGTGCCAGCAGTTGCGGGACTGACTCCTACAATGAGCAGTTCTTC
>NA|TRBV18|TRBJ1-2|NA
CASSPRTTGDYGYTF
TGTGCCAGCTCACCAAGAACGACAGGCGACTATGGCTACACCTTC
>few|TRBV10-3|TRBJ1-2|NA
CAISGQNYGYTF
TGTGCCATCAGTGGTCAGAACTATGGCTACACCTTC
>NA|TRBV3-1|TRBJ2-1|NA
CASSLSTSRHEQFF
TGTGCCAGCAGCCTTTCGACTAGTCGCCATGAGCAGTTCTTC
>many|TRBV12-3/TRBV12-4|TRBJ2-2|NA
CASSGTGANTGELFF
TGTGCCAGCAGTGGGACGGGGGCGAACACCGGGGAGCTGTTTTTT